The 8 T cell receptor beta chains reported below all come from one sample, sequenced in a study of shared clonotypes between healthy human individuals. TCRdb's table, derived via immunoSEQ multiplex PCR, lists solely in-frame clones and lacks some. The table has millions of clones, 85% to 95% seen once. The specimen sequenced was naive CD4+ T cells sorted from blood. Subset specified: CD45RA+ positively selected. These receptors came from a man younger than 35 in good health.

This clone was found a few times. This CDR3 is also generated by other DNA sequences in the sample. CDR3 sequence: CAWAREETQYF. CDR3 nucleotides: TGTGCCTGGGCGAGAGAGGAGACCCAGTACTTC. The chain couples TRBV30 to TRBJ2-5; D remains ambiguous. The germline V gene encodes CDR1 GTSNPN and CDR2 SVGIG (reference sequence). The V end lost 5 bases, the J end lost 5 bases, and 9 bases lay between the germline ends. The CDR3 has 11 residues.

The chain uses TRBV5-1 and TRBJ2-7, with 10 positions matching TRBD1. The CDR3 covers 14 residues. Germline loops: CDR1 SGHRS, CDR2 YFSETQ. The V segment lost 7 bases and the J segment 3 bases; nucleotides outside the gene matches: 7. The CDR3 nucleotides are TGCGCCAGCGCGCCTGGGACAGGGGACTACGAGCAGTACTTC. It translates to CASAPGTGDYEQYF.

Here the CDR3 reads CASQRARGSYEQYF. The CDR3 nucleotides are TGTGCCAGCCAGAGAGCTAGGGGATCCTACGAGCAGTACTTC. The rearrangement joins TRBV19 to TRBJ2-7, with D tentatively TRBD1 (5 bases). The CDR3 totals 14 residues. Germline loops: CDR1 LNHDA, CDR2 SQIVND (reference sequence). Trimming left V 9 bases short and J 1 base short, with 16 bases between. Filled out from reference TRBV19 and TRBJ2-7, the complete variable domain reads DGGITQSPKYLFRKEGQNVTLSCEQNLNHDAMYWYRQDPGQGLRLIYYSQIVNDFQKGDIAEGYSVSREKKESFPLTVTSAQKNPTAFYLCASQRARGSYEQYFGPGTRLTVT.

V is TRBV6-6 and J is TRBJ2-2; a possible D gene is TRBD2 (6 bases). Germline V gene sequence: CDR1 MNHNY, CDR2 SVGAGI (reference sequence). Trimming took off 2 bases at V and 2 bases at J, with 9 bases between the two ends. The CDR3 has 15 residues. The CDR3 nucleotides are TGTGCCAGCAGTTACGGGGGGAGAAACACCGGGGAGCTGTTTTTT. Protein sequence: CASSYGGRNTGELFF.

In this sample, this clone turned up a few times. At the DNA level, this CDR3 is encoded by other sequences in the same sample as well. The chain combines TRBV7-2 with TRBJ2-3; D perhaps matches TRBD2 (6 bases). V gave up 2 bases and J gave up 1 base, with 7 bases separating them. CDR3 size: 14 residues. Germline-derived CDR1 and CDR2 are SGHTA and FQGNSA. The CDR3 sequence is CASSLSSGTDTQYF. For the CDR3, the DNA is TGTGCCAGCAGCTTATCTAGCGGCACAGATACGCAGTATTTT.

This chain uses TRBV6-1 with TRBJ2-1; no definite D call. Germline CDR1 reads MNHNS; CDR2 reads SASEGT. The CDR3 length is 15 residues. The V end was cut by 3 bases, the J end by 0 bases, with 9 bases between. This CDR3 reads CASSDGRSSYNEQFF. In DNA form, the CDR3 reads TGTGCCAGCAGTGACGGAAGGAGCTCCTACAATGAGCAGTTCTTC.

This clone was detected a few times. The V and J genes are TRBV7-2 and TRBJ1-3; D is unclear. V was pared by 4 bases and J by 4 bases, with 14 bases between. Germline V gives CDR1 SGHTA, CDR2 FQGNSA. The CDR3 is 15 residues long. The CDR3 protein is CASSSGSVVGNTIYF. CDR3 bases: TGTGCCAGCAGCTCCGGGAGTGTCGTGGGAAACACCATATATTTT.

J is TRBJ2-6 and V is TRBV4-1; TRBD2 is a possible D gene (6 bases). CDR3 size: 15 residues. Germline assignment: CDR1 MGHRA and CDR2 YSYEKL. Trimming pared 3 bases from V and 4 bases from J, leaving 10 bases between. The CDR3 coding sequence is TGCGCCAGCAGCCAGCAGGGAGGAGGGGCCAACGTCCTGACTTTC. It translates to CASSQQGGGANVLTF.